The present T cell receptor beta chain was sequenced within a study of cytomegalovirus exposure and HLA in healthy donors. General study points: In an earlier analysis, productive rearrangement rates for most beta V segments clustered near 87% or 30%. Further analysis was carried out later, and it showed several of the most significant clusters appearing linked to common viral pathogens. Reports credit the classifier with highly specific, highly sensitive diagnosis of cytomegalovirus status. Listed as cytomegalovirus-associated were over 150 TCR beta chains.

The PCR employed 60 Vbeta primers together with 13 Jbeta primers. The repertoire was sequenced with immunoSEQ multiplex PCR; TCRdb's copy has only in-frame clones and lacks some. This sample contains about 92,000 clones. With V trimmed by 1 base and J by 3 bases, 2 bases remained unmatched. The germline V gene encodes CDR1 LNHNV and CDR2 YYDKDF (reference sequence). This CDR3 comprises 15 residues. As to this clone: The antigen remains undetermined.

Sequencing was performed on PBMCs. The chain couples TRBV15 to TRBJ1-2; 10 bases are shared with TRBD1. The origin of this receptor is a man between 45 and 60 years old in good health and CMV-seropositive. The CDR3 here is CATSRGTGGYYGYTF. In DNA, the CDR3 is TGTGCCACCAGCAGAGGGACAGGGGGGTACTATGGCTACACCTTC.